The present TCR beta chain was sequenced within a study of somatic mutations in cytotoxic T cells in rheumatoid arthritis. Overall study results and limits: About an eighth of the roughly 60 patients had a largest CD8+ clone above 20% of CD8+ cells.

Comments on this clone: Its antigen is not known.

Some clones are missing from TCRdb's copy, which holds only in-frame ones; the method was immunoSEQ multiplex PCR. The sample comprises about 30,000 clones, 80% to 85% of which are singletons, and 8% to 9% rests with the top ten. The germline CDR1 and CDR2 sequences are MNHEY and SVGAGI. The CDR3 length is 12 residues. V dropped 5 bases and J dropped 4 bases, with 9 bases sitting between them. V and J are TRBV6-5 and TRBJ2-7; the D is unclear. Sequencing was carried out using CD8+ T cells sorted from blood. The sequence came from an adult with rheumatoid arthritis. DNA for the CDR3: TGTGCCAGCAGTCAAGGCCCATACGAGCAGTACTTC. Encoded protein: CASSQGPYEQYF.